The clone carrying this T cell receptor beta chain showed up just a few times. The CDR3 contains 15 residues. V gave up 4 bases and J gave up 1 base; unmatched junction bases: 7. Germline CDR1 is SQVTM and CDR2 is ANQGSEA. The data derive from a study of blood T cells in healthy people across ages. Study context: Template switching captured about one barcoded beta molecule per two T cells.

Together with a sample-barcoded 5' primer, a J-beta primer mix was included in a second PCR lasting about 7 to 11 cycles. TCRdb called the 5' RACE reads again in MiXCR, with one record for every CDR3 protein. In the table there are some 800,000 distinct CDR3 sequences, under 55% of which are singletons. V is TRBV29-1 and J is TRBJ2-5, with 9 bases that match TRBD1. The sample comprised blood. The clonotype comes from a man aged 55-75 years in good health. The CDR3 nucleotides read TGCAGCGTTGTGTGGACAGGGGCTTTCCAAGAGACCCAGTACTTC. Translation gives CSVVWTGAFQETQYF. Combining the CDR3 with reference TRBV29-1 and TRBJ2-5 gives the whole variable domain SAVISQKPSRDICQRGTSLTIQCQVDSQVTMMFWYRQQPGQSLTLIATANQGSEATYESGFVIDKFPISRPNLTFSTLTVSNMSPEDSSIYLCSVVWTGAFQETQYFGPGTRLLVL.